The 20 T cell receptor beta chains below all came from one sample that was sequenced in a study of glioma-infiltrating T cells after dendritic cell vaccination. As for time point: after dendritic cell vaccination, including at tumor progression/relapse. Repertoires were generated with immunoSEQ multiplex PCR, while TCRdb's copy carries only in-frame clones and drops some. The sample gives over 75,000 clones, around four fifths of which show up once; approximately 2.1% is in the top ten. Sequencing used blood, obtained after dendritic cell vaccination. The source is a human donor with glioblastoma.

This clone was seen a handful of times. The V gene is TRBV11-2, the J gene TRBJ2-7; 13 nucleotides line up with TRBD2. The trim removed 6 bases at V and 4 bases at J, leaving 3 bases unmatched. The CDR3 runs to 14 residues. Looked up from germline, CDR1 is SGHAT and CDR2 is FQNNGV. CDR3 region: CASRGLAGFYEQYF. In DNA form, the CDR3 reads TGTGCCAGCAGGGGACTAGCGGGGTTTTACGAGCAGTACTTC. Looking up the rest from reference TRBV11-2 and TRBJ2-7 gives the full variable domain: EAGVAQSPRYKIIEKRQSVAFWCNPISGHATLYWYQQILGQGPKLLIQFQNNGVVDDSQLPKDRFSAERLKGVDSTLKIQPAKLEDSAVYLCASRGLAGFYEQYFGPGTRLTVT.

V and J are TRBV19 and TRBJ2-5, with a possible D match to TRBD1 (6 bases). The CDR3 is made up of 14 amino acids. The V end lost 8 bases, the J end lost 1 base, and 14 bases lay between the germline ends. Germline lookup yields CDR1 LNHDA and CDR2 SQIVND (reference sequence). CDR3 loop: CASQRTVLQETQYF. The CDR3, as DNA: TGTGCCAGTCAACGGACAGTTCTCCAAGAGACCCAGTACTTC. Full variable domain (rest looked up from reference TRBV19 and TRBJ2-5): DGGITQSPKYLFRKEGQNVTLSCEQNLNHDAMYWYRQDPGQGLRLIYYSQIVNDFQKGDIAEGYSVSREKKESFPLTVTSAQKNPTAFYLCASQRTVLQETQYFGPGTRLLVL.

This clone has only a few counts. The rearrangement joins TRBV7-2 to TRBJ1-2, with 9 bases fitting TRBD1. J was trimmed by 8 bases and V by 2 bases; bases with no gene match: 9. The CDR3 totals 15 residues. CDR1 is SGHTA, CDR2 FQGNSA, per germline. The DNA for the CDR3 is TGTGCCAGCAGCTTATGGGGGACAGGGATTGGGGGCTACACCTTC. Translating gives CASSLWGTGIGGYTF.

The chain employs TRBV25-1 and TRBJ2-1; D remains ambiguous. The germline gives CDR1 MGHDK, CDR2 SYGVNS. Trimming stripped 6 bases from V and 8 bases from J, with 11 bases between. The CDR3 is 12 amino acids. CDR3 bases: TGTGCCAGCAGCCGCACTTTTTATGAGCAGTTCTTC. Translated, it gives CASSRTFYEQFF.

The DNA of the CDR3 is TGTGCCAGCAGCGTGTCCGGGACAGTAGACTACGAGCAGTACGTC. Protein: CASSVSGTVDYEQYV. The chain combines TRBV9 with TRBJ2-7; 7 bases are a match to TRBD1. V shed 2 bases, J shed 3 bases, and the junction held 8 bases outside the gene matches. The V gene's germline CDR1 is SGDLS and CDR2 YYNGEE. This CDR3 has 15 amino acids.

CDR3 DNA: TGTGCCAGCAGCTTAGAGGGGGCGTCTGAAGCTTTCTTT. Amino acid sequence: CASSLEGASEAFF. V and J are TRBV11-2 and TRBJ1-1; a weak D match, TRBD1 (6 bases). V shed 0 bases and J shed 6 bases, with 8 bases lying between them. Germline CDR1 reads SGHAT; CDR2 reads FQNNGV. This CDR3 comprises 13 residues.

The chain links TRBV5-1 to TRBJ2-1; 9 bases match TRBD2. J was trimmed by 4 bases and V by 5 bases; bases with no gene match: 16. The CDR3 totals 18 residues. CDR1 is SGHRS, CDR2 YFSETQ, per germline. For the CDR3, the DNA is TGCGCCAGCAGTTTTGGCACCCTACTAGCGGGCCTGTACAATGAGCAGTTCTTC. Its protein is CASSFGTLLAGLYNEQFF.

The chain links TRBV15 to TRBJ2-1, with 8 bases fitting TRBD2. The CDR3 is 14 residues long. V lost 3 bases and J lost 3; bases outside the gene matches: 1. The V gene's germline CDR1 is LNHNV and CDR2 YYDKDF (reference sequence). The CDR3 sequence: CATSRGTSYNEQFF. The CDR3 DNA is TGTGCCACCAGCAGGGGGACTAGCTACAATGAGCAGTTCTTC.

Worth noting for this clone: A read error may account for a junction end that differs from germline. The sample carries other DNA sequences with the same CDR3. The V gene is TRBV4-1, the J gene TRBJ2-5, with TRBD1 matching 8 bases. The CDR3 runs to 16 residues. In germline, CDR1 is MGHRA, CDR2 YSYEKL. CDR3 DNA sequence: TGCGCCAGCAGTCAAGAACTCGGCAGGGGGCGGGAGACCCAGTACTTC. Translating gives CASSQELGRGRETQYF.

The V gene is TRBV6-6, the J gene TRBJ2-7; TRBD2 agrees at 10 bases. J lost 7 bases, V lost 4 bases, and 7 bases had no gene match. Germline assignment: CDR1 MNHNY and CDR2 SVGAGI (reference sequence). The CDR3 length is 14 residues. The CDR3: CASSFLAGVAEQYV. CDR3 in DNA: TGTGCCAGCAGTTTTCTAGCGGGAGTGGCTGAGCAGTACGTC.

The chain links TRBV5-1 to TRBJ2-5, with 10 bases fitting TRBD2. V lost 0 bases to trimming and J lost 5 bases; unmatched junction nucleotides: 7. The CDR3 length is 16 residues. The germline V gene has CDR1 SGHRS and CDR2 YFSETQ. In DNA, the CDR3 is TGCGCCAGCAGCTTGGCCGCTAGCGGGGGTACGGAGACCCAGTACTTC. Its translation: CASSLAASGGTETQYF. Based on the CDR3 plus reference TRBV5-1 and TRBJ2-5, the full variable domain is KAGVTQTPRYLIKTRGQQVTLSCSPISGHRSVSWYQQTPGQGLQFLFEYFSETQRNKGNFPGRFSGRQFSNSRSEMNVSTLELGDSALYLCASSLAASGGTETQYFGPGTRLLVL.

V is TRBV5-1 and J is TRBJ2-1; 12 bases agree with TRBD2. Germline values: CDR1 SGHRS, CDR2 YFSETQ. The CDR3 contains 14 residues. V shed 1 base, J shed 8 bases, and the junction held 1 base outside the gene matches. In DNA, the CDR3 is TGCGCCAGCAGCTTGCTAGCGGGAGGGTATGAGCAGTTCTTC. Its protein product is CASSLLAGGYEQFF. Complete variable domain (other parts from reference TRBV5-1 and TRBJ2-1): KAGVTQTPRYLIKTRGQQVTLSCSPISGHRSVSWYQQTPGQGLQFLFEYFSETQRNKGNFPGRFSGRQFSNSRSEMNVSTLELGDSALYLCASSLLAGGYEQFFGPGTRLTVL.

The chain carries TRBV6-6 and TRBJ1-1; tentative D call: TRBD1 (5 bases). The V end was cut by 6 bases, the J end by 0 bases, with 8 bases between. This CDR3 region has 13 residues. The V gene's germline CDR1 is MNHNY and CDR2 SVGAGI (reference sequence). The CDR3 region is CASRLQVNTEAFF. CDR3 coding DNA: TGTGCCAGCAGGCTACAGGTGAACACTGAAGCTTTCTTT.

This chain joins TRBV4-1 and TRBJ1-2; TRBD1 might be the D (5 bases). In germline, CDR1 is MGHRA, CDR2 YSYEKL. This CDR3 is 13 amino acids long. Trimming removed 4 bases at V and 4 bases at J, with 10 bases between. CDR3 in DNA: TGCGCCAGCAGCCTTGACAGCCCCTATGGCTACACCTTC. Its protein is CASSLDSPYGYTF.

This chain joins TRBV4-1 and TRBJ1-4; D is possibly TRBD1 (6 bases). From germline, CDR1 is MGHRA and CDR2 YSYEKL. Trimming left V 3 bases short and J 2 bases short, with 19 bases between. This CDR3 contains 18 residues. CDR3 nucleotides: TGCGCCAGCAGCCACCCCACAGGGAGAGGTTCCACTAATGAAAAACTGTTTTTT. Translated: CASSHPTGRGSTNEKLFF.

This clone was detected only once. This chain uses TRBV19 with TRBJ1-2; possible D gene TRBD1, 5 bases. V lost 6 bases to trimming and J lost 6 bases, with 32 bases between them. Germline CDR1 is LNHDA and CDR2 is SQIVND (reference sequence). The CDR3 extends over 19 amino acids. DNA of the CDR3: TGTGCCAGTAGAAAGCGGGGGTACCCTTTCGAACCCCAAAGGGATGGCTACACCTTC. It translates to CASRKRGYPFEPQRDGYTF.

CDR3: CASSWQGGYGYTF. The CDR3 DNA reads TGCGCCAGCAGCTGGCAGGGCGGCTATGGCTACACCTTC. The rearrangement links TRBV5-1 to TRBJ1-2; possibly TRBD1 for D (5 bases). Germline CDR1 reads SGHRS; CDR2 reads YFSETQ. This CDR3 contains 13 residues. V shed 3 bases and J shed 4 bases, with 10 bases lying between them.

This chain links TRBV6-5 with TRBJ1-6; 8 positions match TRBD1. The germline V gene has CDR1 MNHEY and CDR2 SVGAGI. The CDR3 sequence is 12 residues long. The J segment lost 10 bases and the V segment lost 8 bases, leaving 4 bases of the junction unmatched. The CDR3 DNA follows: TGTGCCAGCGGGACAGGTAGCTCACCCCTCCACTTT. It is translated as CASGTGSSPLHF.

This clone was observed a few times. The V gene is TRBV27, the J gene TRBJ1-2, with TRBD1 as a possible D gene (6 bases). Germline V gene lookup returns CDR1 MNHEY and CDR2 SMNVEV (reference sequence). Trimming shortened V by 7 bases and J by 4 bases, and 19 bases separated the two germline ends. The CDR3 is 15 amino acids. CDR3: CASTTRQQGRYGYTF. The CDR3, as DNA: TGTGCCAGCACCACGAGACAACAGGGACGCTATGGCTACACCTTC.

V gene TRBV5-1 combines with J gene TRBJ2-5; possibly TRBD1 for D (5 bases). Germline V gene data show CDR1 as SGHRS and CDR2 as YFSETQ. CDR3 length equals 15 residues. V dropped 0 bases and J dropped 1 base, with 10 bases sitting between them. This chain's CDR3 is CASSLDAGLQETQYF. The CDR3 DNA reads as TGCGCCAGCAGCTTGGACGCAGGGCTCCAAGAGACCCAGTACTTC.